This T cell receptor beta chain was captured in a study of graft-versus-host responses after intestinal transplantation. The CDR3 consists of 14 residues. V dropped 5 bases and J dropped 3; count of bases not matched to a gene: 6. Per germline, CDR1 MNHEY and CDR2 SVGAGI. As to this clone: The target antigen is unknown.

Clones were sequenced by immunoSEQ multiplex PCR, and TCRdb holds only the in-frame ones, with some missing. Among some 130,000 clones listed, over 85% were seen once. The clonotype was recovered from a human donor who received an intestinal transplant. The sample was unstimulated CD4+ T cells sorted from spleen or lymph node cells, taken before intestinal transplant. The gene calls are TRBV6-5 and TRBJ1-2, with 7 bases lining up with TRBD1. The CDR3 DNA is TGTGCCAGCAGTCACGGGACAGCTGACTATGGCTACACCTTC. This gives the protein CASSHGTADYGYTF.